Listed below are T cell receptor beta chains from one sample, sequenced in a study of immune heterogeneity within non-small cell lung tumors. TCRdb reprocessed the multiplex PCR reads via MiXCR and lists one record per CDR3 protein. The table has around 4,200 distinct CDR3 sequences, around 24% seen once. Sequencing used lung tumor tissue. These receptors all stem from a middle-aged man with non-small cell lung cancer. Each CDR3 is given with its conserved first and last residue. A D gene is named only where the DNA matches it firmly. Only part of the rows carry a size: once, few, many, or a class if the clone is expanded.

D	V	size	J	CDR3	DNA
-	TRBV12-3/TRBV12-4	medium-sized	TRBJ2-7	CASSLDSSTRSYEQYF	TGTGCCAGCAGTTTAGACAGCTCAACCCGGAGCTACGAGCAGTACTTC
-	TRBV20-1	many	TRBJ1-3	CSARAPRQVYPFSGNTIYF	TGCAGTGCTAGAGCCCCCCGACAGGTCTACCCCTTCTCTGGAAACACCATATATTTT
TRBD1	TRBV6-1	medium-sized	TRBJ1-1	CASSYLSGTGTGEAFF	TGTGCCAGCAGTTACCTCTCCGGGACAGGGACCGGTGAAGCTTTCTTT
-	TRBV6-2/TRBV6-3	-	TRBJ1-6	CASSLVGSGSPPPF	-
TRBD2	TRBV6-1	medium-sized	TRBJ2-1	CASRPEWSGGGGEQFF	TGTGCCAGCAGACCAGAATGGAGCGGGGGAGGGGGTGAGCAGTTCTTC
-	TRBV20-1	medium-sized	TRBJ1-2	CSADWGGAYGYTF	TGCAGTGCTGACTGGGGGGGTGCCTATGGCTACACCTTC
-	TRBV27	medium-sized	TRBJ2-1	CASRQHFAGGYNEQFF	TGTGCCAGCAGGCAGCATTTTGCGGGTGGTTACAATGAGCAGTTCTTC
-	TRBV27	medium-sized	TRBJ1-6	CASSNAGSPQPLHF	TGTGCCAGCAGTAATGCAGGGTCACCACAGCCCCTCCACTTT
TRBD2	TRBV12-3/TRBV12-4	medium-sized	TRBJ2-4	CASSFLPAGGRDIQYF	TGTGCCAGCAGTTTTCTTCCGGCGGGAGGGAGGGACATTCAGTACTTC
TRBD1	TRBV7-8	medium-sized	TRBJ1-5	CASSIGQGAQPQHF	TGTGCCAGCAGCATCGGACAGGGGGCTCAGCCCCAGCATTTT
TRBD2	TRBV28	-	TRBJ2-7	CVSTRPGLVSHEQYF	TGTGTCAGCACGCGTCCGGGACTAGTTTCACACGAGCAGTACTTC
-	TRBV7-8	medium-sized	TRBJ1-3	CASSSGLLSGNTIYF	TGTGCCAGCAGCTCCGGACTGCTCTCTGGAAACACCATATATTTT
TRBD2	TRBV4-2	-	TRBJ2-2	CASSQDGLDTGELFF	TGTGCCAGCAGCCAAGATGGACTAGACACCGGGGAGCTGTTTTTT
TRBD1	TRBV5-6	many	TRBJ1-2	CASSRLEIGQGARGYTF	TGTGCCAGCAGCCGACTGGAAATCGGACAGGGGGCACGGGGCTACACCTTC